This T cell receptor (beta chain) was profiled in a study of post-analysis software for immune sequencing data. Study-wide background: Disease trajectories encompassed relapsing-remitting, secondary progressive and progressive-relapsing multiple sclerosis. Notes on the study in general: Roughly 5 TRBV segments occurring more often in patients than controls included TRBV5-6, TRBV5-1 and TRBV20-1.

This clonotype has more than one count but fewer than ten. No antigen is known for it. Unique molecular identifiers had been added to the TCR beta cDNA libraries. TCRdb reprocessed the PCR reads with MiXCR, giving one entry per CDR3 protein. This sample yields 750,000 to 950,000 distinct CDR3 sequences, of which 46% are seen a single time; 4.9% belongs to the top ten. Germline V gene sequence: CDR1 SGHTA, CDR2 FQGTGA. The length of the CDR3 is 17 residues. Trimming removed 5 bases at V and 8 bases at J, with 24 bases between. This TCR derives from a girl under 18 with multiple sclerosis. The specimen was blood. The V gene is TRBV7-3, the J gene TRBJ1-4, with a possible D match to TRBD1 (5 bases). This chain's CDR3 is CASSPREDAGNFEKLFF. The CDR3, as DNA: TGTGCCAGCAGCCCCAGGGAGGATGCGGGTAATTTCGAAAAACTGTTTTTT.